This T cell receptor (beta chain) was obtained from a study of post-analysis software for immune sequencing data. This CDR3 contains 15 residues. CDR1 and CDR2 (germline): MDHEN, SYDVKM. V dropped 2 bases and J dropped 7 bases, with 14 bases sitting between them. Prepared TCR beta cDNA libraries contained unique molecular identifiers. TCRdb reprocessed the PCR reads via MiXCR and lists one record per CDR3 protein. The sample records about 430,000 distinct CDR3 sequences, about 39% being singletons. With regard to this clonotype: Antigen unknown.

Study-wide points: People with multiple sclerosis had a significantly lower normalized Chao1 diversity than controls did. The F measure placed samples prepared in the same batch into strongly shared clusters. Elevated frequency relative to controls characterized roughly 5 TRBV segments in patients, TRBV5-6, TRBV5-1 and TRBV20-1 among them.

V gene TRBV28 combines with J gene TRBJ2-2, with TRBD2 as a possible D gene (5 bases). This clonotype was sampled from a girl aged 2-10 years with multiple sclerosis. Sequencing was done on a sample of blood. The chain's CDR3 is CASSLGPSRGGELFF. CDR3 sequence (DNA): TGTGCCAGCAGTTTAGGGCCATCACGGGGCGGGGAGCTGTTTTTT.